This TCR beta chain is drawn from a study of blood T cells in healthy people across ages. The CDR3 totals 16 residues. Germline-derived CDR1 and CDR2 are SGHDN and FVKESK. With a J-beta primer mix and a sample-barcoded 5' primer, a second PCR ran about 7 to 12 cycles. TCRdb re-called the 5' RACE reads through MiXCR, storing one row per CDR3 protein. The profile shows about 1.4 million distinct CDR3 sequences, roughly 60% of them singletons. The specimen was blood. This receptor was taken from a man younger than 35 in good health. The chain recombines TRBV14 with TRBJ2-7, with D tentatively TRBD1 (6 bases). TRBJ2-5 matches the DNA end more closely, so the J call is doubtful. The DNA of the CDR3 is TGTGCCAGCAGCCCCTTAACACAGGGTGTAGGAAAGACCCAGTACTTC. Amino acid sequence: CASSPLTQGVGKTQYF.